The 13 T cell receptor beta chains in this list originate from one sample, sequenced in a study of blood T cell repertoires in COVID-19. Profiled with immunoSEQ multiplex PCR; TCRdb holds only in-frame clones, not every one. In the table there are tens of thousands of clones, more than 65% of which are singletons. The sequencing sample was made of peripheral blood. These receptors all come from a woman over 75 with active or convalescent COVID-19.

The genes are TRBV19 and TRBJ2-6; perhaps TRBD2 as D (5 bases). V shed 7 bases and J shed 4 bases, with 14 bases lying between them. Germline values: CDR1 LNHDA, CDR2 SQIVND (reference sequence). The CDR3 has 15 residues. CDR3 DNA: TGTGCCAGTACCACCTTATCGGGGGGGGCCAACGTCCTGACTTTC. Amino acids: CASTTLSGGANVLTF.

The chain couples TRBV18 to TRBJ1-1, with D possibly being TRBD1 (5 bases). Per the germline V gene, CDR1 is KGHSH and CDR2 is LQKENI. This CDR3 spans 13 amino acids. The V end lost 2 bases, the J end lost 2 bases, and 6 bases lay between the germline ends. The CDR3 protein is CASSPGANTEAFF. The CDR3 DNA reads TGTGCCAGCTCACCAGGGGCCAACACTGAAGCTTTCTTT. The full variable domain, rest sourced from reference TRBV18 and TRBJ1-1, is NAGVMQNPRHLVRRRGQEARLRCSPMKGHSHVYWYRQLPEEGLKFMVYLQKENIIDESGMPKERFSAEFPKEGPSILRIQQVVRGDSAAYFCASSPGANTEAFFGQGTRLTVV.

This chain joins TRBV19 and TRBJ1-5; D is possibly TRBD1 (6 bases). The CDR3 runs to 12 residues. The V end lost 10 bases, the J end lost 2 bases, and 9 bases lay between the germline ends. CDR1 and CDR2 from the germline V gene are LNHDA and SQIVND (reference sequence). CDR3: CATRQGNQPQHF. The CDR3 nucleotides are TGTGCCACCCGACAGGGCAATCAGCCCCAGCATTTT. The full variable domain, its missing parts supplied by reference TRBV19 and TRBJ1-5, is DGGITQSPKYLFRKEGQNVTLSCEQNLNHDAMYWYRQDPGQGLRLIYYSQIVNDFQKGDIAEGYSVSREKKESFPLTVTSAQKNPTAFYLCATRQGNQPQHFGDGTRLSIL.

The chain has TRBV15 and TRBJ1-1; 8 bases line up with TRBD1. Germline-derived CDR1 and CDR2 are LNHNV and YYDKDF (reference sequence). This CDR3 has 14 residues. Germline trimming cut 4 bases from V and 4 bases from J; bases unmatched to any gene: 5. This CDR3 is CATSKDRVGTEAFF. CDR3 in DNA: TGTGCCACCAGCAAGGACAGGGTAGGCACTGAAGCTTTCTTT.

The chain employs TRBV7-9 and TRBJ2-7, with TRBD2 as a possible D gene (6 bases). V was pared by 6 bases and J by 5 bases, with 17 bases between. The CDR3 length is 14 residues. Per the germline V gene, CDR1 is SEHNR and CDR2 is FQNEAQ (reference sequence). CDR3 in DNA: TGTGCCAGCAGGCGGGGTCTAGGGGAAGACGAGCAGTACTTC. It encodes CASRRGLGEDEQYF.

In this sample, this clone turned up a few times. This chain joins TRBV24-1 and TRBJ2-1; tentatively, D is TRBD1 (5 bases). This CDR3 is 14 amino acids long. The V end was cut by 4 bases, the J end by 5 bases, with 11 bases between. Germline values: CDR1 KGHDR, CDR2 SFDVKD. The CDR3 region has the DNA TGTGCCACCAGTGAACCCACAGGAGACAATGAGCAGTTCTTC. Encoded protein: CATSEPTGDNEQFF.

The rearrangement uses TRBV9 and TRBJ2-7, with TRBD1 matching over 7 bases. CDR1 is SGDLS, CDR2 YYNGEE, per germline. V lost 0 bases to trimming and J lost 2 bases; unmatched junction nucleotides: 2. The CDR3 is 14 amino acids. CDR3 amino acids: CASSVGQGTYEQYF. The CDR3 region has the DNA TGTGCCAGCAGCGTAGGACAGGGAACCTACGAGCAGTACTTC.

The V call is TRBV18, the J call TRBJ2-5; no clear D gene. This CDR3 has 12 residues. CDR1 is KGHSH and CDR2 is LQKENI in the germline V gene. V was clipped by 0 bases and J by 5 bases, with 4 bases between them. The chain's CDR3 is CASSPPSETQYF. As DNA, the CDR3 is TGTGCCAGCTCACCACCGTCGGAGACCCAGTACTTC.

A few counts support this clone. The V gene is TRBV6-2 or TRBV6-3, the J gene TRBJ2-1; 9 bases agree with TRBD1. This CDR3 has 16 residues. CDR1 MNHEY and CDR2 SVGEGT come from the germline V gene. V gave up 0 bases and J gave up 8 bases; unmatched junction bases: 8. The DNA for the CDR3 is TGTGCCAGCAGTTACTCGGGGTCCACAGGGGGCCATGAGCAGTTCTTC. This gives the protein CASSYSGSTGGHEQFF.

The chain is built from TRBV7-2 and TRBJ1-3; no clear D gene. The CDR3 extends over 17 amino acids. The germline gives CDR1 SGHTA, CDR2 FQGNSA. Trimming pared 1 base from V and 4 bases from J, leaving 17 bases between. CDR3 sequence reads: CASSLGSRPAGGNTIYF. In DNA form, the CDR3 reads TGTGCCAGCAGCTTAGGATCCAGGCCAGCGGGGGGAAACACCATATATTTT.

The chain has TRBV5-1 and TRBJ2-7; D might be TRBD2 (5 bases). The CDR3 runs 14 residues. Trimming cost V 0 bases and J 3 bases, with 10 bases left between them. Germline CDR1 SGHRS, CDR2 YFSETQ. The CDR3 coding sequence is TGCGCCAGCAGCTTGGCCGAGGGCAGCTACGAGCAGTACTTC. Amino acid sequence: CASSLAEGSYEQYF.

The chain combines TRBV10-3 with TRBJ1-5; 8 bases are a match to TRBD1. CDR1 and CDR2 from the germline V gene are ENHRY and SYGVKD. V trimming: 11 bases; J trimming: 6 bases; junction bases outside the gene matches: 9. The CDR3 extends over 13 amino acids. CDR3 bases: TGTGCCGTGACGACAGGGGTAGGTCAGCCCCAGCATTTT. It is translated as CAVTTGVGQPQHF.

This chain connects TRBV28 to TRBJ1-2; D is ambiguous. CDR3 length equals 12 residues. With 6 bases removed from V and 4 bases from J, the gap between germline ends came to 9 bases. Germline V gives CDR1 MDHEN, CDR2 SYDVKM. The chain's CDR3 is CASSQRFYGYTF. DNA for the CDR3: TGTGCCAGCAGCCAGAGGTTCTATGGCTACACCTTC.